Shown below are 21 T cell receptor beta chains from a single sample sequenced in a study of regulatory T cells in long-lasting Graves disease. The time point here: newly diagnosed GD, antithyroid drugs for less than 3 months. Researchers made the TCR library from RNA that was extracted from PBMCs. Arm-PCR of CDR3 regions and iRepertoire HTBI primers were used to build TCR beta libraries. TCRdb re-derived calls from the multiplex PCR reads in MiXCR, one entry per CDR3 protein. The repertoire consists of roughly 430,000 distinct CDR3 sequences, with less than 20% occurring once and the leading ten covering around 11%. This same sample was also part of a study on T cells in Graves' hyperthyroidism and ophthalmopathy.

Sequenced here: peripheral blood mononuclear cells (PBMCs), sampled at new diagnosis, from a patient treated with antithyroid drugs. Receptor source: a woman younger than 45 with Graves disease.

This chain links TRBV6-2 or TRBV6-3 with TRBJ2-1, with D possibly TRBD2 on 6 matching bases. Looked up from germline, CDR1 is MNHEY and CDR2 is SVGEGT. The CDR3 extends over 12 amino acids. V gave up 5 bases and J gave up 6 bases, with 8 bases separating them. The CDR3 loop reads CASSRLVNEQFF. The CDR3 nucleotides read TGTGCCAGCAGTCGACTAGTCAATGAGCAGTTCTTC.

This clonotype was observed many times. The CDR3 DNA follows: TGTGCCACCCCTTCCCCGCCATTGCAGCCCCAGCATTTT. Encoded protein: CATPSPPLQPQHF. J is TRBJ1-5 and V is TRBV24-1; the D is unclear. Germline CDR1 reads KGHDR; CDR2 reads SFDVKD. V gave up 9 bases and J gave up 7 bases, with 15 bases separating them. This CDR3 is built from 13 residues.

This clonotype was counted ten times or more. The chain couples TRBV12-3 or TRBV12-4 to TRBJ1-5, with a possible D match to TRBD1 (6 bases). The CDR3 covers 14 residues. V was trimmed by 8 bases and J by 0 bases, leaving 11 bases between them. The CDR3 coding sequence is TGTGCCAGCCAGGGGTCAACTAGCAATCAGCCCCAGCATTTT. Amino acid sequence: CASQGSTSNQPQHF.

CDR3 sequence: CSVVSLTGSYEQYF. The CDR3, as DNA: TGCAGCGTTGTTAGCCTAACAGGGTCTTACGAGCAGTACTTC. The genes are TRBV29-1 and TRBJ2-7, with a possible D match to TRBD1 (6 bases). Germline-derived CDR1 and CDR2 are SQVTM and ANQGSEA. Trimming removed 4 bases at V and 4 bases at J, with 17 bases between. The CDR3 consists of 14 residues.

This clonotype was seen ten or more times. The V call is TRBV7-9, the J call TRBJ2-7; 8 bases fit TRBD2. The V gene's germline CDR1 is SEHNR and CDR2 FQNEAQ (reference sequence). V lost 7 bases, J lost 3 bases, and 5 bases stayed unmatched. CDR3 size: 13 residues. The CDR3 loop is CASTGGDFYEQYF. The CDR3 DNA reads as TGTGCCAGCACCGGGGGGGATTTCTACGAGCAGTACTTC.

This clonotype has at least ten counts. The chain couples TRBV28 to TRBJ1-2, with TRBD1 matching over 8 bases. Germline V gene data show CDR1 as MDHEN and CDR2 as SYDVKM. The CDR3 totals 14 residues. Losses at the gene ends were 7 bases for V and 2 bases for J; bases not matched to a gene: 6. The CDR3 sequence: CASTAGGLNYGYTF. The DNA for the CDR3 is TGTGCCAGCACCGCAGGGGGCTTGAACTATGGCTACACCTTC.

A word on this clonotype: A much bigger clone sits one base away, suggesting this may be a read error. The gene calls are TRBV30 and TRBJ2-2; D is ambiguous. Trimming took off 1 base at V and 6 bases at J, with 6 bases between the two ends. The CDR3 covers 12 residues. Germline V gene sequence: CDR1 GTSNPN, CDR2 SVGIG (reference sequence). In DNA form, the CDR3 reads TGTGCCTGGAGTGGTGGAGCCGGGGAGCTGTTTTTT. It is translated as CAWSGGAGELFF.

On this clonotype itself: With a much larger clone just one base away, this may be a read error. CDR3 sequence reads: CASTFLKGRGTDTQYF. The CDR3 DNA is TGTGCCAGTACCTTCTTAAAGGGGAGAGGCACAGATACGCAGTATTTT. This chain links TRBV7-8 with TRBJ2-3, with D possibly being TRBD1 or TRBD2 (5 bases each). Deletions cut 9 bases from V and 1 base from J, with 20 bases between. In germline, CDR1 is SGHVS, CDR2 FQNEAQ. The CDR3 is 16 amino acids.

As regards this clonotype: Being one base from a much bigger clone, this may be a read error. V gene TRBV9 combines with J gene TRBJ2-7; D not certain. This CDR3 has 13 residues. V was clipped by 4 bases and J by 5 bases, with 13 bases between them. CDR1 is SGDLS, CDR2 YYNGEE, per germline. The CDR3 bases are TGTGCCAGCAGCTTCCAGAGATTCCACGAGCAGTACTTC. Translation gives CASSFQRFHEQYF.

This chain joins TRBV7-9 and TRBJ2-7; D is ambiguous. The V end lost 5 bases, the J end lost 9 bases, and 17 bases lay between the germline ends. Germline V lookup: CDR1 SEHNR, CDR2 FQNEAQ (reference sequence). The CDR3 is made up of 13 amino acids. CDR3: CASSPGPVTVQYF. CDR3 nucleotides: TGTGCCAGCAGCCCTGGCCCGGTGACGGTGCAGTACTTC.

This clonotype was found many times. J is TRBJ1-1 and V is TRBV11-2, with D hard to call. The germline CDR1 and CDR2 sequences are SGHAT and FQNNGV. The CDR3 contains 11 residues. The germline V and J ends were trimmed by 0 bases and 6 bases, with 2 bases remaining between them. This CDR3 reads CASSLDAEAFF. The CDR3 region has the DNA TGTGCCAGCAGCTTAGACGCTGAAGCTTTCTTT.

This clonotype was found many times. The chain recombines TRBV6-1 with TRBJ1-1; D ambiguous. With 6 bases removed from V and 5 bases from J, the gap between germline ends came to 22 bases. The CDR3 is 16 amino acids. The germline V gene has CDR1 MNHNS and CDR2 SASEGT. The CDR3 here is CASSRAGNSRKTEAFF. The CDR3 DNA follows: TGTGCCAGCAGCCGGGCGGGAAACTCGCGGAAGACTGAAGCTTTCTTT.

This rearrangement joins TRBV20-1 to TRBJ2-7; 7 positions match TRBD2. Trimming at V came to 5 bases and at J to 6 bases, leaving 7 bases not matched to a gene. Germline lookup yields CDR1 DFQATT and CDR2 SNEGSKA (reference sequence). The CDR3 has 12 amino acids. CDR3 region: CSAGRTSSEQYF. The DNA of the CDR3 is TGCAGTGCTGGGAGGACTAGTTCCGAGCAGTACTTC.

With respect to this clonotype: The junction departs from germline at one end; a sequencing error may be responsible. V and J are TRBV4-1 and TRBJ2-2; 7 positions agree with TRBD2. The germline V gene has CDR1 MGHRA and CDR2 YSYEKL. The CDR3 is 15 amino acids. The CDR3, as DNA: TGCGCCAGCAGCCAAGGGGCCACTAGCGCCGGGGAGCAGTTTTTT. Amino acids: CASSQGATSAGEQFF.

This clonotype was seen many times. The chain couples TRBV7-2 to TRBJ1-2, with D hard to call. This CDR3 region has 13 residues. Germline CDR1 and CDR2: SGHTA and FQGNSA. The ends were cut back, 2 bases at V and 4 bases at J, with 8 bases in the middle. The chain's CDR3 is CASSLPHLYGYTF. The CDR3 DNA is TGTGCCAGCAGCTTACCGCACCTCTATGGCTACACCTTC.

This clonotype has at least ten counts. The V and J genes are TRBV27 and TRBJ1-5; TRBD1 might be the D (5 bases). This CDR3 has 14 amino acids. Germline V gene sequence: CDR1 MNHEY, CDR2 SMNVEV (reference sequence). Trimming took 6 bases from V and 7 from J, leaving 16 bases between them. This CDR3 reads CASREGSVSQPQHF. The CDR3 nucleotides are TGTGCCAGCAGGGAGGGGTCGGTTTCCCAGCCCCAGCATTTT.

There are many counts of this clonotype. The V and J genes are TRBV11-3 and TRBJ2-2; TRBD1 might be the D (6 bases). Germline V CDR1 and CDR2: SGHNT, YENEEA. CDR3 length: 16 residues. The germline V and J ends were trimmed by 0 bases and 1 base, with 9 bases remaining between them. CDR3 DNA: TGTGCCAGCAGCTTAGACGGGACACGGAACACCGGGGAGCTGTTTTTT. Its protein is CASSLDGTRNTGELFF.

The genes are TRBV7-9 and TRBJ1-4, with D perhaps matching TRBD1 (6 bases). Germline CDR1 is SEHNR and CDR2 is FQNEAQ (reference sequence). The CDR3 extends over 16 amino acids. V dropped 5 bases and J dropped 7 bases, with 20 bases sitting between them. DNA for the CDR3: TGTGCCAGCAGCCCTAAGGGGGGGGCACGGAGTGAAAAACTGTTTTTT. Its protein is CASSPKGGARSEKLFF.

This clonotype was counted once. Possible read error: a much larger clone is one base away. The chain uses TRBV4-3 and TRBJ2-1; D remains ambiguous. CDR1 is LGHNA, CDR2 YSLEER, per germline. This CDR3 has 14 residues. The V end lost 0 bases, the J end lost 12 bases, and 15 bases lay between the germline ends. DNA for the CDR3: TGCGCCAGCAGCCAAGAACAGTTCAGCGATGTGCAGTTCTTC. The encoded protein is CASSQEQFSDVQFF.

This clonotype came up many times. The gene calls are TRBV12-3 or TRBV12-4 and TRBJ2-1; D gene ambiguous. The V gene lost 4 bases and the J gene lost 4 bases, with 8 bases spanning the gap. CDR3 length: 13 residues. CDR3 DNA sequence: TGTGCCAGCAGTTATGGCGGTTACAATGAGCAGTTCTTC. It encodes CASSYGGYNEQFF.

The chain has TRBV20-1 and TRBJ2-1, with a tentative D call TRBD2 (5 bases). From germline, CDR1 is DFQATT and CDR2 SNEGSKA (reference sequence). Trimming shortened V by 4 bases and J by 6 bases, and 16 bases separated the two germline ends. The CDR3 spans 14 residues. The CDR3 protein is CSATTGISANEQFF. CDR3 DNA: TGCAGTGCTACAACCGGGATTTCGGCCAATGAGCAGTTCTTC.